Below, one T cell receptor beta chain is given with its context. This entry comes from a study of blood T cell repertoires in COVID-19. The overall study: Samples representing acute and convalescent COVID-19 were sourced from the United States, Italy and Spain.

The CDR3 length is 13 residues. Germline V gene data show CDR1 as KGHSH and CDR2 as LQKENI. With 4 bases removed from V and 5 bases from J, the gap between germline ends came to 12 bases. Under the authors' procedure: It was from reference gene primer amplification that nucleated cell counts were estimated. Data came from immunoSEQ multiplex PCR; TCRdb stores just in-frame clones and leaves some out. For V, J and clone size, that table is used; D and trimming come from the DNA. The sample records 150,000 to 200,000 clones, about 76% being singletons. Seattle participants joined during active infection and were tracked over time.

V gene TRBV18 combines with J gene TRBJ2-7; D uncertain. The clonotype comes from a woman in her thirties or forties with COVID-19, enrolled during active disease. Sample: peripheral blood. CDR3 protein: CASSQDMWNEQYF. The CDR3 region has the DNA TGTGCCAGCTCACAAGACATGTGGAACGAGCAGTACTTC.